The source of this T cell receptor (beta chain) is a study of shared clonotypes between healthy human individuals. Assay: immunoSEQ multiplex PCR; the TCRdb copy retains only in-frame clones and omits some. This sample has some 900,000 clones, with 60% to 85% found just once. In this sample, this clone turned up many times. What it recognizes is unknown. Findings and limits, study-wide: Generally, naive subsets (rather than memory subsets) showed larger estimated richness.

The germline V gene has CDR1 GTSNPN and CDR2 SVGIG (reference sequence). The CDR3 runs 11 residues. V lost 3 bases to trimming and J lost 3 bases, with 5 bases between them. The receptor was derived from a man younger than 30 in good health. The sequenced sample consisted of memory CD4+ T cells sorted from blood. The subset denotes: CD45RA-negative fraction. This chain joins TRBV30 and TRBJ1-2; the D is unclear. CDR3 region: CAWRGYYGYTF. In DNA form, the CDR3 reads TGTGCCTGGAGGGGGTACTATGGCTACACCTTC.